This T cell receptor (beta chain) was profiled in a study of T cells after yellow fever vaccination. This clonotype showed up just a few times. J was trimmed by 3 bases and V by 2 bases; bases with no gene match: 12. The CDR3 runs 17 residues. Germline CDR1 is MNHEY and CDR2 is SVGEGT. TCRdb reprocessed the 5' RACE reads via MiXCR and lists one record per CDR3 protein. The sample records just under 600,000 distinct CDR3 sequences, 13% being singletons. The chain joins TRBV6-2 or TRBV6-3 to TRBJ2-7; TRBD1 matches 8 bases. Sequenced here: PBMCs, sampled on the day of the yellow fever booster vaccination. The source of this sequence is a man aged 30-40 years who received the YFV17D yellow fever vaccine. DNA for the CDR3: TGTGCCAGCAGTTACCTTCTCCAGGGGGCTCATATCTACGAGCAGTACTTC. Encoded protein: CASSYLLQGAHIYEQYF.